The rows below give T cell receptor beta chains drawn from one sample of a study of type 1 regulatory T cells. Antigens of these TCRs are unknown. TCRdb ran MiXCR on the reads and lists one entry per CDR3 protein. The table has 6,000 or so distinct CDR3 sequences, approximately 30% seen once. Sequenced sample: cultured T cells, either the whole culture or a sorted T cell fraction (not recorded which). The origin of the receptors is a human donor in good health. Both conserved end residues are part of each CDR3. A D gene is named only where the DNA matches it firmly. Size is omitted from some rows. Given values are once, few, many or a class for expanded clones.

D	V	J	size	DNA	CDR3
NA	TRBV2	TRBJ1-4	NA	TGTGCCAGCAGTCTGGGGATGAATGAAAAACTGCTTTTT	CASSLGMNEKLLF
NA	TRBV5-4	TRBJ2-4	medium-sized	TGTGCCAGCAGCGAGAGAGCCAAAAACATTCAGTACTTC	CASSERAKNIQYF
TRBD1	TRBV6-1	TRBJ2-3	NA	TGTGCCAGCAGTGTGGGACAGGGGGCTTCAGATACGCAGTATTTT	CASSVGQGASDTQYF
NA	TRBV2	TRBJ2-2	medium-sized	TGTGCCAGCGTGGAAGGGTCCACCGGGGAGCTGTTTTTT	CASVEGSTGELFF
NA	TRBV5-1	TRBJ2-7	NA	TGCGCCAGCAGCTTGGCAGGGTACCTGCAGTACTTC	CASSLAGYLQYF
NA	TRBV7-2	TRBJ2-1	many	TGTGCCAGCAGCTTAGAGGTGAGCTCCTACAATGAGCAGTTCTTC	CASSLEVSSYNEQFF
TRBD1	TRBV5-5	TRBJ2-7	medium-sized	TGTGCCAGCAGCTTGGGCCCACCGGGACAGGGTTACGAGCAGTACTTC	CASSLGPPGQGYEQYF
NA	TRBV18	TRBJ2-1	many	TGTGCCAGCTCAGAGGTACTAAGCTACAATGAGCAGTTCTTC	CASSEVLSYNEQFF
TRBD2	TRBV30	TRBJ2-7	medium-sized	TGTGCCTGGAGACTAGCGGCCACCTACGAGCAGTACTTC	CAWRLAATYEQYF
NA	TRBV30	TRBJ2-2	medium-sized	TGTGCCTGGGACCCAAACACCGGGGAGCTGTTTTTT	CAWDPNTGELFF
TRBD1	TRBV5-1	TRBJ2-1	medium-sized	TGCGCCAGCAGCTATGGGACAGGGGGCAAGGATGAGCAGTTCTTC	CASSYGTGGKDEQFF
NA	TRBV5-1	TRBJ2-3	many	TGCGCCAGCAGCACGGGTGGCGGATTGAATACGCAGTATTTT	CASSTGGGLNTQYF
NA	TRBV5-1	TRBJ2-1	medium-sized	TGCGCCAGCAGCCCCGCACTTCCGGGGGCGAGTGAGCAGTTCTTC	CASSPALPGASEQFF
NA	TRBV10-2	TRBJ1-1	NA	TGCGCCAGCAGTGACCTAAGTACCACTGAAGCTTTCTTT	CASSDLSTTEAFF
NA	TRBV27	TRBJ1-4	medium-sized	TGTGCCAGCAGTTTATTTGGATCTGAAAAACTGTTTTTT	CASSLFGSEKLFF
NA	TRBV5-4	TRBJ2-2	many	TGTGCCAGCAGCTGGGGCAGGGCCTTGGGGGAGCTGTTTTTT	CASSWGRALGELFF
NA	TRBV7-9	TRBJ2-1	medium-sized	TGTGCCAGCAGCCCGTTTTATGAGCAGTTCTTC	CASSPFYEQFF
NA	TRBV7-2	TRBJ2-6	many	TGTGCCTGCTCCAAAACCCTCGGGGCCAACGTCCTGACTTTC	CACSKTLGANVLTF
NA	TRBV6-1	TRBJ2-6	many	TGTGCCAGCTCTTGGGGGTCTGGGGTGTCTGGGGCCAACGTCCTGACTTTC	CASSWGSGVSGANVLTF
NA	TRBV12-3/TRBV12-4	TRBJ2-7	many	TGTGCCAACAGTTCGCGCAACGAGCAGTACTTC	CANSSRNEQYF
NA	TRBV5-6	TRBJ1-4	medium-sized	TGTGCCAGCAGCTTGGTGATGGGAAAACTGTTTTTT	CASSLVMGKLFF
NA	TRBV28	TRBJ2-7	medium-sized	TGTGCCACCCGGACTTCTACCTACGAGCAGTACTTC	CATRTSTYEQYF
NA	TRBV20-1	TRBJ2-5	NA	TGCAGTGCTAGAAGGGACTCACAAGAGACCCAGTACTTC	CSARRDSQETQYF
NA	TRBV5-1	TRBJ2-5	NA	TGCGCCAGCAGCTTGGCCATCGACCCAGCCCAAGAGACCCAGTACTTC	CASSLAIDPAQETQYF
NA	TRBV7-2	TRBJ2-2	medium-sized	TGTGCCAGCAACCGGGACTCCGCGAACACCGGGGAGCTGTTTTTT	CASNRDSANTGELFF
NA	TRBV12-3/TRBV12-4	TRBJ1-1	NA	TGTGCCAGCAGACGGACGTTTTTGAGTGAAGCTTTCTTT	CASRRTFLSEAFF
TRBD2	TRBV20-1	TRBJ2-3	NA	TGCAGTGCTAGAGATAGCGGGATGGCCACAGATACGCAGTATTTT	CSARDSGMATDTQYF
NA	TRBV29-1	TRBJ2-3	medium-sized	TGCAGCGTTGGCACGAGATACACAGATACGCAGTATTTT	CSVGTRYTDTQYF
NA	TRBV11-2	TRBJ2-7	NA	TGTGCCAGCAGCTTTCAGTACGAGCAGTACTTC	CASSFQYEQYF
NA	TRBV7-9	TRBJ1-1	many	TGTGCCAGCAGCTTAACAGGATTGAACACTGAAGCTTTCTTT	CASSLTGLNTEAFF
NA	TRBV7-9	TRBJ1-5	medium-sized	TGTGCCAGCAGCTTAGATAGCAATCAGCCCCAGCATTTT	CASSLDSNQPQHF
NA	TRBV25-1	TRBJ2-3	medium-sized	TGTGCCAGCAGTGAGGTAGCACGAACGCAGTATTTT	CASSEVARTQYF
NA	TRBV30	TRBJ2-1	medium-sized	TGTGCCTGGAGCGGCAGGTACAATGAGCAGTTCTTC	CAWSGRYNEQFF
TRBD1	TRBV6-6	TRBJ1-1	medium-sized	TGTGCCAGCAGTTACTCCCGGACAGGGGGCGAAACTGAAGCTTTCTTT	CASSYSRTGGETEAFF
NA	TRBV20-1	TRBJ2-5	medium-sized	TGCAGTGCGCTAGCGAGACAAGAGACCCAGTACTTC	CSALARQETQYF
NA	TRBV10-3	TRBJ2-5	medium-sized	TGTGCCATCAGTGAGTCAGGAGGGATAGCGGAGACCCAGTACTTC	CAISESGGIAETQYF
NA	TRBV5-1	TRBJ1-1	medium-sized	TGCGCCAGCAGCTTGGAACAGGGGAACACTGAAGCTTTCTTT	CASSLEQGNTEAFF
NA	TRBV7-2	TRBJ1-1	large	TGTGCCAGCACCACTAAGAGGGTGAACACTGAAGCTTTCTTT	CASTTKRVNTEAFF
NA	TRBV6-1	TRBJ2-5	few	TGTGCCAGCAGTCGGTCGGGAAAACAAGAGACCCAGTACTTC	CASSRSGKQETQYF
NA	TRBV29-1	TRBJ2-5	many	TGCAGCGTTGGGCGGGTAATGCAAGAGACCCAGTACTTC	CSVGRVMQETQYF
TRBD2	TRBV20-1	TRBJ2-5	many	TGCAGTGGCTCAATGGGACTAGCGGCAAGACAAGAGACCCAGTACTTC	CSGSMGLAARQETQYF
NA	TRBV29-1	TRBJ1-3	many	TGCAGCGTGACAGGCTCTGGAAACACCATATATTTT	CSVTGSGNTIYF
NA	TRBV5-1	TRBJ1-5	few	TGCGCCAGCAGCTTGGCAGAAAATCAGCCCCAGCATTTT	CASSLAENQPQHF
NA	TRBV18	TRBJ2-1	medium-sized	TGTGCCAGCTCACAAAATAGAGCAAGCTCCTACAATGAGCAGTTCTTC	CASSQNRASSYNEQFF
NA	TRBV20-1	TRBJ1-1	medium-sized	TGCAGTGCTAGACAGGATCTGAACACTGAAGCTTTCTTT	CSARQDLNTEAFF
TRBD1	TRBV3-1	TRBJ2-2	NA	TGTGCCAGCAGCCCCAGGGGGCCGAAGCTGTTTTTT	CASSPRGPKLFF
TRBD1	TRBV5-5	TRBJ2-1	medium-sized	TGTGCCAGCAGCTCCCAGCCCGGGACAGGGGGCAATGAGCAGTTCTTC	CASSSQPGTGGNEQFF
NA	TRBV12-3/TRBV12-4	TRBJ2-2	medium-sized	TGTGCCAGCAGGAGTGCGAACACCGGGGAGCTGTTTTTT	CASRSANTGELFF
NA	TRBV7-9	TRBJ2-3	NA	TGTGCCAGCAGCTTTAGCGCGGGCGCGGATACGCAGTATTTT	CASSFSAGADTQYF
NA	TRBV19	TRBJ2-7	many	TGTGCCAGTAGTATATCAGGGGTGTCCTACGAGCAGTACTTC	CASSISGVSYEQYF
TRBD1	TRBV5-5	TRBJ2-2	medium-sized	TGTGCCAGCAGCTTGTTAGGACAGGGCACCGGGGAGCTGTTTTTT	CASSLLGQGTGELFF
TRBD2	TRBV20-1	TRBJ2-5	NA	TGCAGTGCTAGGGGGGCAGCGGGAGGGGAAGAGACCCAGTACTTC	CSARGAAGGEETQYF
TRBD2	TRBV6-2/TRBV6-3	TRBJ2-3	NA	TGTGCCAGCAGTTTCGCCCTGACTAGCGGCTATGACACAGATACGCAGTATTTT	CASSFALTSGYDTDTQYF
TRBD2	TRBV20-1	TRBJ2-3	NA	TGCAGTGCTATGGGGAGAGGGAGGGCAGATACGCAGTATTTT	CSAMGRGRADTQYF
NA	TRBV7-9	TRBJ1-6	few	TGTGCCAGCAGCCCCGGGGGTAATTCACCCCTCCACTTT	CASSPGGNSPLHF